The rows below give T cell receptor beta chains drawn from one sample of a study of human T cells and chemical hapten exposure. TCRdb re-called the RACE reads with MiXCR, one entry per CDR3 protein. The profile shows some 380,000 distinct CDR3 sequences, about 4.4% of them singletons. The source was whole blood, collected in connection with sensitization to the hapten diphenylcyclopropenone (DPC). All receptors derive from a woman aged 50 to 60 with alopecia areata. Some clones in this sample may be carry-over from other donors' samples. Both conserved end residues are part of each CDR3. Fields, in order: J gene, D gene, V gene, clone size, CDR3 DNA, CDR3 protein. The D gene is left open where the match is weak. A row's size may be missing; if present it is once, few, many or a size class.

TRBJ2-1 | TRBD2 | TRBV7-9 | many | TGTGCCAGCAGCTTGCAGCGGGGGGGCAATGAGCAGTTCTTC | CASSLQRGGNEQFF
TRBJ2-7 | . | TRBV10-3 | few | TGTGCCATCAGTGATGGGGTGAGCTCCTACGAGCAGTACTTC | CAISDGVSSYEQYF
TRBJ2-5 | . | TRBV5-1 | many | TGCGCCAGCAGTCTCGACGGGGTGCAAGAGACCCAGTACTTC | CASSLDGVQETQYF
TRBJ1-4 | . | TRBV6-1 | many | TGTGCCAGCAGTGAAATCTCTGCAACTAATGAAAAACTGTTTTTT | CASSEISATNEKLFF
TRBJ2-1 | TRBD1 | TRBV12-3/TRBV12-4 | . | TGTGCCAGCAGTCTGAATCCGGGACAGGGTACCCACAATGAGCAGTTCTTC | CASSLNPGQGTHNEQFF
TRBJ2-6 | . | TRBV7-9 | many | TGTGCCAGCAGCTCCTCCGACAGAAGGCTCTCTGGGGCCAACGTCCTGACTTTC | CASSSSDRRLSGANVLTF
TRBJ1-5 | . | TRBV21-1 | . | TGTGCCAGCAGCGGCTTACAGGGGGCCCCGGGTCAGCCCCAGCATTTT | CASSGLQGAPGQPQHF
TRBJ2-5 | . | TRBV2 | few | TGTGCCAGCAGTGAAAGGGAGGTCAATCAAGAGACCCAGTACTTC | CASSEREVNQETQYF
TRBJ1-1 | . | TRBV12-5 | few | TGTGCTAGTGGTTTGGTACGAGGAGGGAACACTGAAGCTTTCTTT | CASGLVRGGNTEAFF
TRBJ1-4 | . | TRBV11-2 | few | TGTGCCAGCAGCCCAATCGGCAGGGAGAATGAAAAACTGTTTTTT | CASSPIGRENEKLFF
TRBJ2-3 | . | TRBV5-1 | once | TGCGCCAGCATCCCCGGACAGATTAGCACAGATACGCAGTATTTT | CASIPGQISTDTQYF
TRBJ1-5 | TRBD1 | TRBV7-9 | many | TGTGCCAGCAGCTTTGCACAGGGGGATCAGCCCCAGCATTTT | CASSFAQGDQPQHF
TRBJ1-5 | . | TRBV7-8 | many | TGTGCCAGCAGCCCTGAGGGGGGTCTTAGCAATCAGCCCCAGCATTTT | CASSPEGGLSNQPQHF
TRBJ1-1 | . | TRBV5-1 | few | TGCGCCAGCAGCCTGCGGCTTGCGGGCTTGAACACTGAAGCTTTCTTT | CASSLRLAGLNTEAFF
TRBJ2-2 | TRBD1 | TRBV5-1 | few | TGCGCCAGCAGCCCAACAGGGGAGGAGCTGTTTTTT | CASSPTGEELFF
TRBJ2-7 | TRBD2 | TRBV5-1 | few | TGCGCCAGCAGCCTGTCCCCAACGACTAGCGGGGTCACCTACGAGCAGTACTTC | CASSLSPTTSGVTYEQYF
TRBJ1-4 | . | TRBV4-3 | many | TGCGCCAGCAGCCAAGTAAGGACAGCCGAAAAACTGTTTTTT | CASSQVRTAEKLFF
TRBJ2-5 | TRBD2 | TRBV11-2 | many | TGTGCCAGCAGCCCCGCGGGAAAGGGGCGGGGGGAGACCCAGTACTTC | CASSPAGKGRGETQYF
TRBJ2-5 | . | TRBV5-1 | many | TGCGCCAGCAGCTTGGATCCAGCTCAAGAGACCCAGTACTTC | CASSLDPAQETQYF
TRBJ2-7 | . | TRBV3-1 | many | TGTGCCAGCAGCCAAGAAGTGAGCTCCTACGAGCAGTACTTC | CASSQEVSSYEQYF
TRBJ2-1 | TRBD2 | TRBV7-2 | . | TGTGCCAGCAGCACTATCCTCCCTAGCGGGGGAGATGAGCAGTTCTTC | CASSTILPSGGDEQFF
TRBJ2-7 | . | TRBV30 | many | TGTGCCTGGGGACACTACGAGCAGTACTTC | CAWGHYEQYF
TRBJ1-5 | . | TRBV20-1 | few | TGCAGTGCTAGAGATAGCTTCGGGCGGAATCAGCCCCAGCATTTT | CSARDSFGRNQPQHF
TRBJ2-7 | TRBD2 | TRBV6-6 | many | TGTGCCAGCAGTGCCGTGAGCGGGGGGGGATCCTACGAGCAGTACTTC | CASSAVSGGGSYEQYF
TRBJ1-6 | . | TRBV12-3/TRBV12-4 | few | TGTGCCAGCAGTTTAACCTCGGGGGTAGCCCATTCACCCCTCCACTTT | CASSLTSGVAHSPLHF
TRBJ1-2 | . | TRBV10-2 | many | TGCGCCAGCAGTGAAATGAGGGCCGGGGGCTACACCTTC | CASSEMRAGGYTF
TRBJ2-7 | TRBD1 | TRBV12-3/TRBV12-4 | . | TGTGCCAGCAGTTTAGGAGGGGGCCACTTCTACGAGCAGTACTTC | CASSLGGGHFYEQYF
TRBJ2-1 | TRBD2 | TRBV5-1 | many | TGCGCCAGCAGCTTGGCACCGGCGGGAGGCCCACGGGTGGCCCGAGGCCATGAGCAGTTCTTC | CASSLAPAGGPRVARGHEQFF
TRBJ2-1 | . | TRBV29-1 | many | TGCAGCGTCACCCAGGTTCAGGGTGAGCAGTTCTTC | CSVTQVQGEQFF
TRBJ2-6 | . | TRBV11-2 | many | TGTGCCAGCAGCTTAGGGCAGCCAGGGGCCAACGTCCTGACTTTC | CASSLGQPGANVLTF
TRBJ2-3 | TRBD2 | TRBV4-3 | many | TGCGCCAGCAGCGCGGAGAGGGGACTAGCGCAGTATTTT | CASSAERGLAQYF
TRBJ1-4 | . | TRBV28 | . | TGTGCCAGCTCGACAGGCGTTAATGAAAAACTGTTTTTT | CASSTGVNEKLFF